These 18 T cell receptor beta chains originate from one sample sequenced in a study of OX40 agonist ivuxolimab in advanced cancers. Generated by immunoSEQ multiplex PCR, the TCRdb table keeps only in-frame clones and is missing some. The top ten clones hold approximately 0.68% of a sample with tens of thousands of clones, more than 75% of them seen once. The sequenced sample was CD4+ or CD8+ T cells sorted from blood, obtained in a trial of the OX40 agonist ivuxolimab. The receptors were gathered from an adult with an advanced solid tumor such as melanoma, head and neck, liver or kidney cancer.

V gene TRBV2 combines with J gene TRBJ2-1; D call uncertain. Germline CDR1 and CDR2: SNHLY and FYNNEI. Deletions cut 7 bases from V and 5 bases from J, with 12 bases between. This CDR3 spans 13 amino acids. DNA for the CDR3: TGTGCCAGCACTCCGGACCGGGACAATGAGCAGTTCTTC. This codes for CASTPDRDNEQFF.

This clone was observed a single time. The genes are TRBV28 and TRBJ1-2; the D gene is possibly TRBD1 (5 bases). Trimming left V 3 bases short and J 3 bases short, with 11 bases between. This CDR3 has 14 amino acids. Germline V gene lookup returns CDR1 MDHEN and CDR2 SYDVKM. CDR3 nucleotides: TGTGCCAGCAGTTTCGTGACAGTTCACTATGGCTACACCTTC. Its protein is CASSFVTVHYGYTF.

The rearrangement joins TRBV19 to TRBJ2-7, with D hard to call. The V end was cut by 8 bases, the J end by 8 bases, with 28 bases between. This CDR3 is built from 16 residues. CDR1 is LNHDA and CDR2 is SQIVND in the germline V gene (reference sequence). CDR3 in DNA: TGTGCCAGTTCACCACCCGCGGCAGGCGTCCCGAGGAAGCAGTACTTC. It translates to CASSPPAAGVPRKQYF.

The chain employs TRBV7-6 and TRBJ1-3; 12 bases are shared with TRBD1. CDR3 length: 18 residues. Germline CDR1 and CDR2: SGHVS and FNYEAQ. V shed 5 bases and J 2 bases; nucleotides not matched to a gene: 10. The CDR3 reads CASSPLPGQGAAGNTIYF. The CDR3 DNA is TGTGCCAGCAGCCCCTTACCGGGACAGGGGGCGGCTGGAAACACCATATATTTT. The full variable domain, completed using reference TRBV7-6 and TRBJ1-3, is GAGVSQSPRYKVTKRGQDVALRCDPISGHVSLYWYRQALGQGPEFLTYFNYEAQQDKSGLPNDRFSAERPEGSISTLTIQRTEQRDSAMYRCASSPLPGQGAAGNTIYFGEGSWLTVV.

In nucleotides, the CDR3 is TGTGCCAGCAGCTTTGGCGCTAGCCTAGGGGAGGAGTATTTT. Residues: CASSFGASLGEEYF. V gene TRBV11-2 combines with J gene TRBJ2-3; perhaps TRBD2 as D (6 bases). Trimming stripped 3 bases from V and 13 bases from J, with 20 bases between. The CDR3 loop spans 14 amino acids. Germline V gives CDR1 SGHAT, CDR2 FQNNGV.

Turning to this clone: Different DNA sequences within this sample yield the same CDR3. The J gene is TRBJ1-1, the V gene TRBV7-3; a possible D gene is TRBD1 (5 bases). This CDR3 contains 13 residues. The V end was cut by 4 bases, the J end by 1 base, with 7 bases between. The germline V gene encodes CDR1 SGHTA and CDR2 FQGTGA. The CDR3 is CASSSQGNTEAFF. The CDR3 DNA reads TGTGCCAGCAGCTCGCAGGGGAACACTGAAGCTTTCTTT.

V usage is TRBV27 and J usage is TRBJ1-2, with a possible D match to TRBD1 (5 bases). Germline V CDR1 and CDR2: MNHEY, SMNVEV (reference sequence). CDR3 length equals 14 residues. Trimming removed 7 bases at V and 4 bases at J, with 16 bases between. In DNA form, the CDR3 reads TGTGCCAGCACCTTCGGGGCGACTTCCTATGGCTACACCTTC. This translates into CASTFGATSYGYTF.

J is TRBJ1-2 and V is TRBV10-3, with D maybe TRBD1 (6 bases). Trimming removed 2 bases at V and 6 bases at J, with 13 bases between. CDR1 is ENHRY and CDR2 is SYGVKD in the germline V gene. CDR3 size: 14 residues. The CDR3 protein is CAISERGGIDGYTF. The CDR3 bases are TGTGCCATCAGTGAGAGGGGGGGTATCGATGGCTACACCTTC.

The chain combines TRBV19 with TRBJ1-3; D ambiguous. Germline V CDR1 and CDR2: LNHDA, SQIVND (reference sequence). V shed 0 bases and J shed 0 bases, with 18 bases lying between them. The CDR3 sequence is 19 residues long. The CDR3 loop reads CASSIDGLWRLSSGNTIYF. CDR3 DNA sequence: TGTGCCAGTAGTATAGATGGCCTGTGGAGGCTCAGCTCTGGAAACACCATATATTTT.

The chain uses TRBV6-5 and TRBJ1-1, with 8 bases that match TRBD1. CDR1 is MNHEY, CDR2 SVGAGI, per germline. The V gene end was trimmed by 4 bases and the J gene end by 1 base; junction bases not matched to a gene: 8. CDR3 length: 16 residues. In nucleotides, the CDR3 is TGTGCCAGCAGTTCCGGCTGGACAGGGTGGAACACTGAAGCTTTCTTT. Protein sequence: CASSSGWTGWNTEAFF.

The chain has TRBV7-9 and TRBJ1-4; tentative D call: TRBD1 (5 bases). Germline loops: CDR1 SEHNR, CDR2 FQNEAQ (reference sequence). The CDR3 extends over 14 amino acids. V lost 5 bases and J 6 bases, leaving 13 bases between the germline ends. Here the CDR3 reads CASSHRSSDEKLFF. The CDR3 DNA reads as TGTGCCAGCAGCCACAGGAGCAGTGATGAAAAACTGTTTTTT.

This chain connects TRBV27 to TRBJ2-2; D gene unclear. Germline V CDR1 and CDR2: MNHEY, SMNVEV (reference sequence). Trimming removed 3 bases from V and 5 bases from J, with 10 bases in between. The CDR3 spans 14 residues. Written as DNA, the CDR3 is TGTGCCAGCAGTTTGGTAGCAGGAACCGGGGAGCTGTTTTTT. Its protein is CASSLVAGTGELFF.

This clone has only a few counts. The V and J genes are TRBV7-2 and TRBJ1-2, with TRBD1 as a possible D gene (5 bases). There are 14 residues in the CDR3. The V gene's germline CDR1 is SGHTA and CDR2 FQGNSA. V lost 5 bases and J lost 1, with 11 bases in between. CDR3 coding DNA: TGTGCCAGCAGCGTTCAGGGTGGTAACTATGGCTACACCTTC. It is translated as CASSVQGGNYGYTF. Full variable domain (missing parts from reference TRBV7-2 and TRBJ1-2): GAGVSQSPSNKVTEKGKDVELRCDPISGHTALYWYRQSLGQGLEFLIYFQGNSAPDKSGLPSDRFSAERTGGSVSTLTIQRTQQEDSAVYLCASSVQGGNYGYTFGSGTRLTVV.

V gene TRBV7-9 combines with J gene TRBJ2-7, with D possibly matching TRBD2 (5 bases). Looked up from germline, CDR1 is SEHNR and CDR2 is FQNEAQ (reference sequence). The V gene lost 3 bases and the J gene lost 7 bases, with 13 bases spanning the gap. The CDR3 runs 13 residues. The CDR3 spells CASSLAGRAEQYF. DNA of the CDR3: TGTGCCAGCAGCTTGGCTGGGCGGGCTGAGCAGTACTTC.

CDR3 region: CASSFGGGFVNEQFF. CDR3 nucleotide sequence: TGTGCCAGCAGCTTCGGAGGGGGCTTCGTCAATGAGCAGTTCTTC. The chain is built from TRBV5-4 and TRBJ2-1, with D perhaps matching TRBD1 (7 bases). This CDR3 is built from 15 residues. Germline CDR1 SGHNT, CDR2 YYREEE (reference sequence). Trimming took 2 bases from V and 6 from J, leaving 15 bases between them.

V is TRBV29-1 and J is TRBJ2-1; unclear D gene. Germline CDR1 is SQVTM and CDR2 is ANQGSEA. The CDR3 contains 13 residues. Trimming shortened V by 2 bases and J by 2 bases, and 7 bases separated the two germline ends. CDR3 bases: TGCAGCGTTGAACCCTCGGCCTACAATGAGCAGTTCTTC. This encodes CSVEPSAYNEQFF.

V and J are TRBV7-9 and TRBJ2-3; TRBD1 is a possible D gene (6 bases). This CDR3 region has 15 residues. Germline V lookup: CDR1 SEHNR, CDR2 FQNEAQ (reference sequence). The V gene lost 1 base and the J gene lost 3 bases, with 11 bases spanning the gap. The CDR3 is CASSLVAGVTDTQYF. In DNA form, the CDR3 reads TGTGCCAGCAGCTTAGTCGCAGGGGTGACAGATACGCAGTATTTT.

J is TRBJ1-3 and V is TRBV18; 8 bases map to TRBD1. Per the germline V gene, CDR1 is KGHSH and CDR2 is LQKENI. The ends lost 2 bases at V and 0 bases at J; junction bases unmatched: 6. The CDR3 has 17 amino acids. CDR3 in DNA: TGTGCCAGCTCACCAATCTCGCAGGGGGCCTCTGGAAACACCATATATTTT. This translates into CASSPISQGASGNTIYF.